The next 18 T cell receptor beta chains were all read from a single sample in a study of T cells in Graves' hyperthyroidism and ophthalmopathy. Amplification of TCR beta CDR3 regions used RNA as the template. Using the HTBI primer set, a first-round RT-PCR was run on the TCR CDR3. TCRdb ran MiXCR on the multiplex PCR reads and lists one entry per CDR3 protein. The sample holds about 300,000 distinct CDR3 sequences, approximately 18% seen once. What was sequenced was blood. These receptors originate from a man aged 45-65 years with Graves' ophthalmopathy.

This clonotype was recorded a few times. This sequence joins TRBV15 and TRBJ1-5, with TRBD1 as a possible D gene (5 bases). V was shortened by 0 bases and J by 5 bases, with 11 bases between the two germline ends. This CDR3 spans 15 amino acids. The germline gives CDR1 LNHNV, CDR2 YYDKDF (reference sequence). The CDR3 spells CATSRDATAYQPQHF. CDR3 sequence (DNA): TGTGCCACCAGCAGAGATGCGACAGCTTATCAGCCCCAGCATTTT.

The table lists this clonotype with many counts. The rearrangement uses TRBV27 and TRBJ2-6, with D tentatively TRBD1 (5 bases). The length of the CDR3 is 17 residues. V was clipped by 2 bases and J by 0 bases, with 11 bases between them. The germline V gene has CDR1 MNHEY and CDR2 SMNVEV (reference sequence). The CDR3 nucleotides read TGTGCCAGCAGTTTACAGGGTGGTGGCTCTGGGGCCAACGTCCTGACTTTC. Translation: CASSLQGGGSGANVLTF.

This clonotype was seen repeatedly, ten times or more. The V and J genes are TRBV10-3 and TRBJ2-5; perhaps TRBD2 as D (6 bases). Germline CDR1 and CDR2: ENHRY and SYGVKD. This CDR3 spans 13 amino acids. V was pared by 4 bases and J by 5 bases, with 11 bases between. The CDR3 nucleotides read TGTGCCATCAGTGGAACTAGCTGGGAGACCCAGTACTTC. Translation gives CAISGTSWETQYF.

Many counts were recorded for this clonotype. CDR3 loop: CASRPGLAGEGPTDTQYF. The DNA of the CDR3 is TGTGCCAGCAGACCAGGACTAGCGGGAGAGGGCCCCACAGATACGCAGTATTTT. The gene calls are TRBV12-3 or TRBV12-4 and TRBJ2-3, with 13 bases that match TRBD2. The CDR3 loop spans 18 amino acids. V shed 6 bases and J 2 bases; nucleotides not matched to a gene: 11.

V usage is TRBV19 and J usage is TRBJ2-1, with 10 bases matching TRBD2. The CDR3 is 15 residues long. J gave up 6 bases and V 6 bases, and 8 bases lay outside the gene matches. Germline V gives CDR1 LNHDA, CDR2 SQIVND (reference sequence). The CDR3: CASSRGASGSNEQFF. The DNA of the CDR3 is TGTGCCAGTAGCCGGGGGGCTAGCGGGAGCAATGAGCAGTTCTTC.

This clonotype has a count of ten or more. J is TRBJ2-7 and V is TRBV2, with TRBD1 identical over 8 bases. V lost 7 bases to trimming and J lost 0 bases; unmatched junction nucleotides: 5. Germline lookup yields CDR1 SNHLY and CDR2 FYNNEI. The CDR3 is 14 residues long. The CDR3: CASTWTGSSYEQYF. The CDR3 nucleotides read TGTGCCAGCACTTGGACAGGGAGCTCCTACGAGCAGTACTTC.

This clonotype was recorded at least ten times. The chain has TRBV30 and TRBJ2-3; tentative D call: TRBD2 (6 bases). The ends were cut back, 2 bases at V and 2 bases at J, with 17 bases in the middle. Germline assignment: CDR1 GTSNPN and CDR2 SVGIG (reference sequence). The CDR3 extends over 16 amino acids. In DNA form, the CDR3 reads TGTGCCTGGAGTAAGACCGATAGCGGATTCACAGATACGCAGTATTTT. This sequence encodes CAWSKTDSGFTDTQYF.

This clonotype was seen a few times. One end of the junction does not line up with germline, which may come from a read error. The rearrangement joins TRBV7-7 to TRBJ2-5, with D possibly TRBD1 on 6 matching bases. This CDR3 has 13 amino acids. Germline CDR1 SSHAT, CDR2 FNYEAQ (reference sequence). The CDR3 protein is CASSLTGKETQYF. In DNA form, the CDR3 reads TGTGCTAGCAGCTTAACAGGGAAAGAGACCCAGTACTTC.

The V and J genes are TRBV6-2 or TRBV6-3 and TRBJ1-1, with a tentative D call TRBD1 (5 bases). The ends were cut back, 10 bases at V and 11 bases at J, with 20 bases in the middle. The CDR3 runs 12 residues. CDR1 and CDR2 from the germline V gene are MNHEY and SVGEGT. As DNA, the CDR3 is TGTGCCACACTTCAGAGGGGTGCTGGGGCTTTCTTT. Protein product: CATLQRGAGAFF.

The chain joins TRBV12-3 or TRBV12-4 to TRBJ2-5; D unresolved. This CDR3 contains 14 residues. Trimming took off 3 bases at V and 1 base at J, with 9 bases between the two ends. The CDR3 spells CASSFGRSQETQYF. CDR3 DNA: TGTGCCAGCAGTTTCGGACGATCCCAAGAGACCCAGTACTTC.

Regarding this clonotype: A much larger clonotype is one base distant, so this may be a read error. The chain recombines TRBV18 with TRBJ1-1; D remains unclear. The germline V and J ends were trimmed by 3 bases and 1 base, with 6 bases remaining between them. Germline lookup yields CDR1 KGHSH and CDR2 LQKENI. This CDR3 region has 13 residues. In DNA, the CDR3 is TGTGCCAGCTCACCCGCGGCGAACACTGAAGCTTTCTTT. Its protein product is CASSPAANTEAFF.

J is TRBJ2-7 and V is TRBV6-2 or TRBV6-3, with TRBD1 as a possible D gene (5 bases). CDR1 MNHEY and CDR2 SVGEGT come from the germline V gene. The CDR3 loop spans 12 amino acids. V was clipped by 6 bases and J by 6 bases, with 12 bases between them. The CDR3, as DNA: TGTGCCAGCAGGAAACAGGTCCCCGAGCAGTACTTC. Amino acid sequence: CASRKQVPEQYF.

The genes are TRBV5-8 and TRBJ1-5; TRBD1 agrees at 8 bases. V gave up 4 bases and J gave up 4 bases; unmatched junction bases: 10. The CDR3 totals 16 residues. Germline-derived CDR1 and CDR2 are SGHTS and YDEGEE. The CDR3 region has the DNA TGTGCCAGCAGCGTGTCCGGGACAGGTGTAAATCAGCCCCAGCATTTT. Translating gives CASSVSGTGVNQPQHF.

The chain is built from TRBV29-1 and TRBJ2-1, with 13 bases that match TRBD2. This CDR3 spans 14 amino acids. Per the germline V gene, CDR1 is SQVTM and CDR2 is ANQGSEA. Unmatched junction bases numbered 1, after V lost 3 bases and J lost 5 bases. This chain's CDR3 is CSVEGLAGNNEQFF. In DNA, the CDR3 is TGCAGCGTTGAGGGACTAGCGGGAAACAATGAGCAGTTCTTC.

This sequence joins TRBV24-1 and TRBJ2-7; a weak D match, TRBD1 (5 bases). The CDR3 extends over 13 amino acids. Germline loops: CDR1 KGHDR, CDR2 SFDVKD. Trimming took off 4 bases at V and 2 bases at J, with 8 bases between the two ends. The CDR3 nucleotides read TGTGCCACCAGTGAGACAGCCACCTACGAGCAGTACTTC. It specifies CATSETATYEQYF.

V is TRBV29-1 and J is TRBJ2-7; 11 bases map to TRBD2. The J segment lost 4 bases and the V segment lost 0 bases, leaving 5 bases of the junction unmatched. CDR3 length: 15 amino acids. The germline V gene encodes CDR1 SQVTM and CDR2 ANQGSEA. CDR3 DNA sequence: TGCAGCGTTGAAGATCGACTAGCGGGGAGTTACGAGCAGTACTTC. As protein: CSVEDRLAGSYEQYF.

This clonotype was seen many times. This chain joins TRBV27 and TRBJ1-2; 8 bases fit TRBD1. CDR1 is MNHEY and CDR2 is SMNVEV in the germline V gene (reference sequence). The CDR3 runs to 14 residues. V dropped 6 bases and J dropped 4; count of bases not matched to a gene: 7. CDR3 DNA sequence: TGTGCCAGCAGACGAGACAGGGGCACCTATGGCTACACCTTC. It is translated as CASRRDRGTYGYTF.

The J gene is TRBJ2-7, the V gene TRBV7-9; tentatively, D is TRBD1 or TRBD2 (8 bases each). The CDR3 contains 15 residues. CDR1 is SEHNR, CDR2 FQNEAQ, per germline (reference sequence). V lost 6 bases, J lost 0 bases, and 15 bases lay in between. This CDR3 is CASSWTGTSSYEQYF. Here the CDR3 DNA reads TGTGCCAGCAGTTGGACAGGGACTAGCTCCTACGAGCAGTACTTC.